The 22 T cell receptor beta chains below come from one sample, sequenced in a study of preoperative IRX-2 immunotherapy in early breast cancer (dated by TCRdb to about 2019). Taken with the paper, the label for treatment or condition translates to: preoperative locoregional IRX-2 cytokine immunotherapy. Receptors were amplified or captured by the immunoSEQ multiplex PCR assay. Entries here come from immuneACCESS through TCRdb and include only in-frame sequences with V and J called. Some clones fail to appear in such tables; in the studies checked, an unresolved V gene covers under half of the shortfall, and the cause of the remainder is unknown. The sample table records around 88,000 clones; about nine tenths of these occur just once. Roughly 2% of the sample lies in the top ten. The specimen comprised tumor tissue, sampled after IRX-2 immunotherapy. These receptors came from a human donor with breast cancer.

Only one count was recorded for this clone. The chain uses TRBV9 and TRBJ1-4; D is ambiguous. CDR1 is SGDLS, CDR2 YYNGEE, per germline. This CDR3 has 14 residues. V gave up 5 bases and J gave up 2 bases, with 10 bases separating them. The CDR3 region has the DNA TGTGCCAGCAGTGCCGGGATGACTAATGAAAAACTGTTTTTT. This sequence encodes CASSAGMTNEKLFF.

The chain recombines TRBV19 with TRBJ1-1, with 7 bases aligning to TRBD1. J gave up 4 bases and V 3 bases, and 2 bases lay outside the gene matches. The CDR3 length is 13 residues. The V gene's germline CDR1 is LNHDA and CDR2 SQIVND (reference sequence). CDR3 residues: CASSIDRATEAFF. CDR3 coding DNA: TGTGCCAGTAGTATCGACAGGGCCACTGAAGCTTTCTTT.

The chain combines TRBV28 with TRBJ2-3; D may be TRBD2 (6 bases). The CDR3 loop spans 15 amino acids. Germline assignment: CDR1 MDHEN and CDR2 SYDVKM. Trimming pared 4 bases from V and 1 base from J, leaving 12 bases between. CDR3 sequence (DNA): TGTGCCAGCAGTTCTAGCGTGGTAGGCACAGATACGCAGTATTTT. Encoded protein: CASSSSVVGTDTQYF.

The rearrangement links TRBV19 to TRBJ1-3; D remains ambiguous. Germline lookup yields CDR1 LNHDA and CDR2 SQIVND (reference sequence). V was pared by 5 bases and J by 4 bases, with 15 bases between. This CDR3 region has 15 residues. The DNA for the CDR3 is TGTGCCAGTAGTGGGCTGGGCCCTAGCGGAAACACCATATATTTT. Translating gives CASSGLGPSGNTIYF.

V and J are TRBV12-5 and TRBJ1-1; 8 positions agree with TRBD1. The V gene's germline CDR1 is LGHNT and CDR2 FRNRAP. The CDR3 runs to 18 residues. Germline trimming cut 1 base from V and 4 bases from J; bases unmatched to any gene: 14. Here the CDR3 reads CASGLGPGGSRGGTEAFF. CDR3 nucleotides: TGTGCTAGTGGTTTGGGGCCAGGGGGCAGTAGGGGAGGCACTGAAGCTTTCTTT.

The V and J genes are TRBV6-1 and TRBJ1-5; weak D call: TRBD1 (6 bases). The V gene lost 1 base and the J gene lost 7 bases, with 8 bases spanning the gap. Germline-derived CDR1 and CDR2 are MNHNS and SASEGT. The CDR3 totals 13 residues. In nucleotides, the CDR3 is TGTGCCAGCAGTGAAGAGGGGGTGCAGCCCCAGCATTTT. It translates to CASSEEGVQPQHF.

The CDR3 sequence is CASKAGFTGELFF. The DNA for the CDR3 is TGTGCCAGTAAGGCAGGTTTCACCGGGGAGCTGTTTTTT. The chain couples TRBV19 to TRBJ2-2, with D uncertain. Germline values: CDR1 LNHDA, CDR2 SQIVND (reference sequence). V lost 7 bases to trimming and J lost 4 bases, with 10 bases between them. This CDR3 has 13 amino acids.

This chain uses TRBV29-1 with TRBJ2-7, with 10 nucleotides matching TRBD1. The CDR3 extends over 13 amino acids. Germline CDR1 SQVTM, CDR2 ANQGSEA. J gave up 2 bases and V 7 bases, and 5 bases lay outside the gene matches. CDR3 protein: CSAGTGDTYEQYF. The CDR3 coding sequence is TGCAGCGCCGGGACAGGGGACACCTACGAGCAGTACTTC.

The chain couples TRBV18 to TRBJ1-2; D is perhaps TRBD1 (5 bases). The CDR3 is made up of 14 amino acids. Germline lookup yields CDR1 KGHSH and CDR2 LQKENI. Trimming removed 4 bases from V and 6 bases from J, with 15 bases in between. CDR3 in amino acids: CASSLTHEGNGYTF. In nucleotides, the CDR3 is TGTGCCAGCTCACTCACTCACGAGGGGAATGGCTACACCTTC.

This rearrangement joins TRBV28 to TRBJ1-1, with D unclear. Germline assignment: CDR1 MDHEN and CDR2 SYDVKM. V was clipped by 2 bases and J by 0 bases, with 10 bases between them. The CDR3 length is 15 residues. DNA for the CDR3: TGTGCCAGCAGTTTACCACCGAGGGTGAACACTGAAGCTTTCTTT. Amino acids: CASSLPPRVNTEAFF.

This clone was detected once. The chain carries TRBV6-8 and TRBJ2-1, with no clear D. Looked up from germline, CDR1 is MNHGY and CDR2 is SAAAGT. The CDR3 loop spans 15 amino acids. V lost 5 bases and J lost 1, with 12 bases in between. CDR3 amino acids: CASSAATASYNEQFF. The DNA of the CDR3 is TGTGCCAGCAGTGCCGCCACCGCGTCCTACAATGAGCAGTTCTTC.

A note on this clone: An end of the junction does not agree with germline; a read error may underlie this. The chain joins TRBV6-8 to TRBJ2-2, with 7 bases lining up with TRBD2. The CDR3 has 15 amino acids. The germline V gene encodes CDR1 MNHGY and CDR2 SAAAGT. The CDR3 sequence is CAISGREMGTGELFF. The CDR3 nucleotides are TGTGCCATCAGTGGGCGGGAGATGGGGACCGGGGAGCTGTTTTTT.

This chain's CDR3 is CASSRREGEQYF. DNA for the CDR3: TGTGCCAGCAGCCGGCGGGAAGGCGAGCAGTACTTC. This chain connects TRBV14 to TRBJ2-7, with D maybe TRBD2 (6 bases). This CDR3 region has 12 residues. Germline assignment: CDR1 SGHDN and CDR2 FVKESK. V lost 4 bases to trimming and J lost 6 bases, with 10 bases between them.

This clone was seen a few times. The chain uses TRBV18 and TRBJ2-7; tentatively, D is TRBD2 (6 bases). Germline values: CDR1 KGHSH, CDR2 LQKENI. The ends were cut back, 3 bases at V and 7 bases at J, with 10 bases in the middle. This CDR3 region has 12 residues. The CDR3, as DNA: TGTGCCAGCTCACCTAGCGCGGGAGAGCAGTACTTC. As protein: CASSPSAGEQYF.

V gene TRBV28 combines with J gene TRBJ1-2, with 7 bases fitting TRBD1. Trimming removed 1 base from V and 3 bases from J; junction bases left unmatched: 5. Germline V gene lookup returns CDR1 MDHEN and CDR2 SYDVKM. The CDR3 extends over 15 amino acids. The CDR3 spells CASSLYQGGYYGYTF. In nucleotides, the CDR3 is TGTGCCAGCAGTTTATACCAGGGGGGCTACTATGGCTACACCTTC.

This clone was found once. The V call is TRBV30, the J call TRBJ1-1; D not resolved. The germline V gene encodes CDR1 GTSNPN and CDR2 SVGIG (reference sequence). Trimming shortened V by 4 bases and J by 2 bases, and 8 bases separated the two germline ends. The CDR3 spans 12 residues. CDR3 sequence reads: CAWKRVNTEAFF. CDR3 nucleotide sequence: TGTGCCTGGAAAAGGGTAAACACTGAAGCTTTCTTT. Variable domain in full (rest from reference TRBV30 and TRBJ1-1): SQTIHQWPATLVQPVGSPLSLECTVEGTSNPNLYWYRQAAGRGLQLLFYSVGIGQISSEVPQNLSASRPQDRQFILSSKKLLLSDSGFYLCAWKRVNTEAFFGQGTRLTVV.

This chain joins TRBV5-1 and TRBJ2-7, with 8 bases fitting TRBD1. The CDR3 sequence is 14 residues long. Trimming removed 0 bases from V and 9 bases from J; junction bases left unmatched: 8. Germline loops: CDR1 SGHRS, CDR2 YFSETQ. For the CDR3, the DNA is TGCGCCAGCAGCTTGGCAGGGGGCGAATCTTTGCAGTACTTC. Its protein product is CASSLAGGESLQYF.

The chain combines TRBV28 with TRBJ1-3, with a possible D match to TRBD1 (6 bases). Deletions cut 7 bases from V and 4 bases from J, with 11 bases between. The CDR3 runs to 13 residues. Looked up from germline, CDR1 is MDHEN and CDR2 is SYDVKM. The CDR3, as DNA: TGTGCCAGCATCAACAGGGACGGAAACACCATATATTTT. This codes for CASINRDGNTIYF.

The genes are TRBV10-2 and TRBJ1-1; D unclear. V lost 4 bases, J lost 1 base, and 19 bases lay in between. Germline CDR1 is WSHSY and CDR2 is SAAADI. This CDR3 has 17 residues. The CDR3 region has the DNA TGCGCCAGCAGTGTCTCCGACCAGGACGTCTCGAACACTGAAGCTTTCTTT. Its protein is CASSVSDQDVSNTEAFF.

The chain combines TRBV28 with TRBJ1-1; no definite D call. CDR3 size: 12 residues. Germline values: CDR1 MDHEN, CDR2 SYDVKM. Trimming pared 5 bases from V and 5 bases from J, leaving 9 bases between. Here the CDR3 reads CASSRRATEAFF. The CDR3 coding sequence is TGTGCCAGCAGTCGAAGGGCGACTGAAGCTTTCTTT.

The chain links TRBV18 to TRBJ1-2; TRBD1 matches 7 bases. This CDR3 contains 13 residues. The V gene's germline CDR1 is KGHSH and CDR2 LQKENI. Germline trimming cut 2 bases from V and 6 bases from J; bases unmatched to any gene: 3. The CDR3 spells CASSPGTEDGYTF. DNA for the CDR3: TGTGCCAGCTCACCAGGGACAGAGGATGGCTACACCTTC.

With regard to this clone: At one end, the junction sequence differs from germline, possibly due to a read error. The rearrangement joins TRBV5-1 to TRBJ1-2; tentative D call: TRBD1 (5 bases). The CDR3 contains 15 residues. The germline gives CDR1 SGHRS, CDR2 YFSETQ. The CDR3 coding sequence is TGCGCCAGCAGCTTGCGTTCGGGACTGAACCATGGTTACACCTTC. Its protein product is CASSLRSGLNHGYTF.